The entry below gives a single T cell receptor beta chain sequence along with its context. A few counts support this clone. Its antigen remains undetermined. No clone much larger than this one lies a single base away; base qualities are absent. The entry originates in a study of beta chain features in type 1 diabetes (dated by TCRdb to between 2017 and 2018). For context, the study as a whole: No differences in mean age, gender distribution, total cell number or subset yield were found between patients and healthy donors. In the study, TCRB repertoires of sorted circulating CD4+ T cell subsets from recently diagnosed type 1 diabetes patients were compared with those of matched healthy donors. Whereas all 30 or so donors provided naive and central memory subsets, regulatory and stem cell-like memory subsets were isolated from just 8 patients and about 8 healthy donors. Across all samples, around 100 million sorted cells were examined, and cell number per subset correlated strongly with RNA yield. Broad study findings and their caveats: Only small numbers of individuals were included in the HLA sub-analyses, which left unresolved whether HLA type had any influence on TCRB rearrangement. PCR might favor shorter templates, but patient and control samples were amplified and corrected together, so any skew would affect both groups equally. Sequencing cDNA rather than genomic DNA could over-represent highly expressing activated cells, although activation and CD3 levels did not differ between groups. At VDJ recombination sites, type 1 diabetes patients had fewer insertions and more deleted nucleotides, which implies abnormalities in thymic rearrangement. Naive, central memory and regulatory TCRB repertoires appeared more similar among patients than among healthy donors. A moderate but significant shortening of TCRB CDR3 length was observed in type 1 diabetes patients in all four CD4+ subsets.

Each donor gave one peripheral blood draw, averaging roughly 100 mL, which was collected into heparinised tubes. A BD FACSAria II was used to sort naive, central memory, regulatory and stem cell-like memory CD4+ T cells with a panel that included CD45RO, CCR7, CD25, CD127, CD95 and CD27. A purity above 98% was achieved for all sorted populations. Right away, PBMCs were isolated by Lymphoprep density gradient centrifugation and were stained directly, with no culture step. Samples were stained and sorted in pairs, with one healthy donor and one patient per experiment, so that batch effects were minimized. All of the isolated RNA was reverse transcribed with the High Capacity cDNA Reverse Transcription Kit, so expressed TCRB transcripts were sequenced. Deep immunoSEQ sequencing was applied to naive, central memory and regulatory T cell samples, giving an average of about 3.57 million total reads per sample. Sorted cells were lysed in RLT buffer, and RNA was extracted using DNase-treated RNeasy Micro or Mini kits according to cell number. Each cell subset was processed on its own to prevent cross-contamination, while patient and healthy donor samples were processed together. The immunoSEQ multiplex PCR was used to amplify TCRB sequences from cDNA, yielding 87-bp fragments that span the CDR3 region. Amplicons were sequenced on the Illumina HiSeq platform. For the original study's pipeline: PCR bias was computationally corrected using synthetic template baselines, reads within Hamming distance 2 were collapsed, and singletons that could not be merged were discarded. By aligning reads against IMGT, V, D and J genes, CDR3 length, and insertions or deletions at six rearrangement sites were assigned. Within each subset, clonotype counts were normalized to sorted cell number, and only after that were true diversity and Gini coefficients computed with the tcR R package. The overlap coefficient, calculated on TCRB nucleotide sequences, was used to quantify repertoire sharing. TCRdb's version of the immuneACCESS table is confined to in-frame rearrangements and falls short of the full clone set. An unresolved V gene accounts for under half of the shortfall where checked; the remainder is of unknown origin. That table gives V, J and clone size, and the DNA gave D and trimming. This sample holds almost 350,000 clones; approximately 8% were observed only once. The top ten clonotypes cover around 0.45% of the sample.

Cut back by 2 bases and 3 bases, the V and J ends lie 14 bases apart. CDR1 SGHDN and CDR2 FVKESK are derived from the germline V gene. The CDR3 runs 16 residues from the cysteine to the phenylalanine. Only the CDR3 part of the read is kept: 48 bases, read in frame from the first base. This receptor was obtained from a woman between 18 and 30 years old in good health. The source material was central memory CD4+ T cells from blood. The rearrangement joined TRBV14 to TRBJ2-1; a weak D assignment points to TRBD2 (6 bases agree). The nucleotide sequence is TGTGCCAGCAGCCAATCTGGAGCGGGCGACTACAATGAGCAGTTCTTC. Its amino acids are CASSQSGAGDYNEQFF.